These 27 T cell receptor beta chains were all obtained from the same sample, sequenced in a study of cytotoxic CD8 clonotypes in ibrutinib-treated CLL. Here immunoSEQ multiplex PCR was the method, and the copy in TCRdb shows in-frame clones only, minus some. Here the sample spans some 85,000 clones, around 77% being singletons. The specimen comprised PBMCs, sampled after 24 months of ibrutinib treatment. Receptors were obtained from a human donor with chronic lymphocytic leukemia.

The rearrangement uses TRBV14 and TRBJ2-3, with TRBD2 matching over 8 bases. The J segment lost 5 bases and the V segment lost 1 base, leaving 8 bases of the junction unmatched. This CDR3 region has 16 residues. Germline V gene lookup returns CDR1 SGHDN and CDR2 FVKESK. The CDR3 is CASSQASGRGGDTQYF. The CDR3 region has the DNA TGTGCCAGCAGCCAAGCCAGCGGGAGAGGTGGAGATACGCAGTATTTT.

A note on this clone: Given a much more abundant clone one base away, this may be a read error. This sequence joins TRBV11-1 and TRBJ2-1; D possibly matches TRBD1 or TRBD2 (5 bases each). Trimming stripped 1 base from V and 2 bases from J, with 6 bases between. Germline CDR1 and CDR2: SGHAT and FQDESV (reference sequence). This CDR3 comprises 14 residues. This CDR3 is CASSLGGTYNEQFF. As DNA, the CDR3 is TGTGCCAGCAGCTTAGGGGGGACCTACAATGAGCAGTTCTTC.

This chain connects TRBV15 to TRBJ1-6; TRBD1 is a possible D gene (6 bases). Trimming cost V 6 bases and J 5 bases, with 8 bases left between them. The CDR3 consists of 13 residues. CDR1 LNHNV and CDR2 YYDKDF come from the germline V gene (reference sequence). The CDR3 sequence is CATSNRDNSPLHF. CDR3 nucleotide sequence: TGTGCCACCAGTAACAGGGATAATTCACCCCTCCACTTT.

V is TRBV18 and J is TRBJ2-7; D uncertain. The CDR3 loop spans 14 amino acids. Between the trimmed V and J ends, which lost 1 base and 3 bases, there was a span of 10 bases. Germline V gene lookup returns CDR1 KGHSH and CDR2 LQKENI. CDR3 loop: CASSPRSEYYEQYF. Here the CDR3 DNA reads TGTGCCAGCTCACCACGATCGGAGTACTACGAGCAGTACTTC.

The chain links TRBV19 to TRBJ2-7; the match to TRBD1 covers 11 bases. CDR3 size: 15 residues. Trimming removed 6 bases from V and 2 bases from J; junction bases left unmatched: 6. Germline CDR1 LNHDA, CDR2 SQIVND (reference sequence). CDR3 sequence reads: CASRAPGQGAYEQYF. The CDR3 coding sequence is TGTGCCAGTAGGGCACCGGGACAGGGGGCCTACGAGCAGTACTTC. Full variable domain (rest looked up from reference TRBV19 and TRBJ2-7): DGGITQSPKYLFRKEGQNVTLSCEQNLNHDAMYWYRQDPGQGLRLIYYSQIVNDFQKGDIAEGYSVSREKKESFPLTVTSAQKNPTAFYLCASRAPGQGAYEQYFGPGTRLTVT.

The chain carries TRBV7-3 and TRBJ2-1; 7 bases align to TRBD2. Germline loops: CDR1 SGHTA, CDR2 FQGTGA. J was trimmed by 6 bases and V by 4 bases; bases with no gene match: 9. The CDR3 sequence is 15 residues long. CDR3 coding DNA: TGTGCCAGCAGCTCGGACCTAGCGGTTATCAATGAGCAGTTCTTC. Encoded protein: CASSSDLAVINEQFF.

The chain employs TRBV20-1 and TRBJ1-1; D is ambiguous. V lost 3 bases to trimming and J lost 6 bases, with 8 bases between them. Per germline, CDR1 DFQATT and CDR2 SNEGSKA (reference sequence). The CDR3 loop spans 11 amino acids. This CDR3 reads CSASDFSEAFF. The CDR3 bases are TGCAGTGCTAGTGATTTTTCTGAAGCTTTCTTT.

The chain has TRBV18 and TRBJ2-3, with D uncertain. Trimming left V 6 bases short and J 0 bases short, with 13 bases between. The germline V gene has CDR1 KGHSH and CDR2 LQKENI. The CDR3 length is 15 residues. The DNA for the CDR3 is TGTGCCAGCTCCCCGGTAACCACTAGCACAGATACGCAGTATTTT. This translates into CASSPVTTSTDTQYF.

The chain couples TRBV29-1 to TRBJ1-1; D not resolved. The CDR3 contains 12 residues. Germline V gives CDR1 SQVTM, CDR2 ANQGSEA. Trimming removed 8 bases from V and 2 bases from J, with 12 bases in between. This CDR3 reads CSFGTLNTEAFF. In DNA, the CDR3 is TGCAGCTTTGGAACCCTCAACACTGAAGCTTTCTTT. Complete variable domain (other parts from reference TRBV29-1 and TRBJ1-1): SAVISQKPSRDICQRGTSLTIQCQVDSQVTMMFWYRQQPGQSLTLIATANQGSEATYESGFVIDKFPISRPNLTFSTLTVSNMSPEDSSIYLCSFGTLNTEAFFGQGTRLTVV.

The V gene is TRBV6-6, the J gene TRBJ1-1, with 10 bases fitting TRBD1. The germline CDR1 and CDR2 sequences are MNHNY and SVGAGI (reference sequence). The trim removed 6 bases at V and 5 bases at J, leaving 12 bases unmatched. This CDR3 comprises 16 residues. The CDR3 region has the DNA TGTGCCAGCAGACCCAATCGGGACAGGGGAGGTACTGAAGCTTTCTTT. Translation gives CASRPNRDRGGTEAFF.

This clone was counted once. The V call is TRBV7-2, the J call TRBJ2-6; D unclear. The V gene lost 1 base and the J gene lost 8 bases, with 3 bases spanning the gap. This CDR3 spans 12 amino acids. Germline CDR1 is SGHTA and CDR2 is FQGNSA. The CDR3 sequence: CASSLVTNVLTF. DNA of the CDR3: TGTGCCAGCAGCTTAGTGACCAACGTCCTGACTTTC.

The chain couples TRBV7-8 to TRBJ2-5; no clear D. The CDR3 runs 15 residues. Deletions cut 5 bases from V and 2 bases from J, with 15 bases between. CDR1 is SGHVS, CDR2 FQNEAQ, per germline. CDR3 in amino acids: CASSQTEIQQETQYF. As DNA, the CDR3 is TGTGCCAGCAGCCAAACCGAAATCCAGCAAGAGACCCAGTACTTC.

This clone showed up just a few times. The chain links TRBV28 to TRBJ1-2; possibly TRBD1 for D (5 bases). Between the trimmed V and J ends, which lost 6 bases and 5 bases, there was a span of 16 bases. Germline V gene lookup returns CDR1 MDHEN and CDR2 SYDVKM. The CDR3 extends over 14 amino acids. DNA of the CDR3: TGTGCCAGCAGGCCCGAGGAGGGGTGGTATGGCTACACCTTC. Translation: CASRPEEGWYGYTF.

This clone was recorded only once. The junction shows a germline mismatch at one end, possibly a read error. The rearrangement uses TRBV12-5 and TRBJ2-1; D gene unclear. This CDR3 is 11 amino acids long. Germline CDR1 is LGHNT and CDR2 is FRNRAP. The CDR3 is CASGSSNEQFF. The DNA of the CDR3 is TGTGCTAGTGGTTCCTCCAATGAGCAGTTCTTC.

This clone was seen a single time. The V call is TRBV5-4, the J call TRBJ1-5; D gene unclear. CDR3 size: 14 residues. Germline V lookup: CDR1 SGHNT, CDR2 YYREEE (reference sequence). V shed 1 base and J shed 0 bases, with 5 bases lying between them. The CDR3 sequence: CASSLLGSNQPQHF. CDR3 DNA sequence: TGTGCCAGCAGCTTGTTGGGTAGCAATCAGCCCCAGCATTTT. Looking up the rest from reference TRBV5-4 and TRBJ1-5 gives the full variable domain: ETGVTQSPTHLIKTRGQQVTLRCSSQSGHNTVSWYQQALGQGPQFIFQYYREEENGRGNFPPRFSGLQFPNYSSELNVNALELDDSALYLCASSLLGSNQPQHFGDGTRLSIL.

The V gene is TRBV15, the J gene TRBJ1-2; D is possibly TRBD1 (6 bases). This CDR3 has 15 residues. CDR1 LNHNV and CDR2 YYDKDF come from the germline V gene (reference sequence). V lost 1 base and J 4 bases, leaving 13 bases between the germline ends. The CDR3 loop is CATSRAQGRGYGYTF. Written as DNA, the CDR3 is TGTGCCACCAGCAGAGCTCAGGGGAGAGGCTATGGCTACACCTTC.

This clone was observed a single time. The CDR3 sequence: CASRPGLAESYEQYF. The CDR3 bases are TGTGCCAGCAGGCCGGGACTAGCGGAGTCCTACGAGCAGTACTTC. The chain uses TRBV6-6 and TRBJ2-7; 11 bases map to TRBD2. From germline, CDR1 is MNHNY and CDR2 SVGAGI (reference sequence). This CDR3 contains 15 residues. The junction had 5 bases not matched to a gene; V was cut back by 6 bases and J by 1 base.

The gene calls are TRBV5-1 and TRBJ2-1; D is possibly TRBD1 (5 bases). V lost 4 bases, J lost 0 bases, and 11 bases lay in between. The length of the CDR3 is 15 residues. Germline V lookup: CDR1 SGHRS, CDR2 YFSETQ. Here the CDR3 reads CASSVRQSSYNEQFF. Written as DNA, the CDR3 is TGCGCCAGCAGCGTCCGACAGAGCTCCTACAATGAGCAGTTCTTC.

In DNA form, the CDR3 reads TGTGCCAGCTCACCGTGGAATTCTGGGGCCAACGTCCTGACTTTC. Translating gives CASSPWNSGANVLTF. V is TRBV18 and J is TRBJ2-6; D is ambiguous. The germline CDR1 and CDR2 sequences are KGHSH and LQKENI. Trimming cost V 3 bases and J 1 base, with 7 bases left between them. The CDR3 length is 15 residues.

This clone was counted a single time. The rearrangement uses TRBV9 and TRBJ2-3, with 9 bases lining up with TRBD1. Germline CDR1 reads SGDLS; CDR2 reads YYNGEE. The CDR3 runs 15 residues. V lost 5 bases and J lost 1; bases outside the gene matches: 5. Here the CDR3 reads CASRVGDRGTDTQYF. The CDR3 bases are TGTGCCAGCAGAGTCGGGGACAGGGGCACAGATACGCAGTATTTT. Full variable domain (remainder filled in from reference TRBV9 and TRBJ2-3): DSGVTQTPKHLITATGQRVTLRCSPRSGDLSVYWYQQSLDQGLQFLIQYYNGEERAKGNILERFSAQQFPDLHSELNLSSLELGDSALYFCASRVGDRGTDTQYFGPGTRLTVL.

J is TRBJ1-5 and V is TRBV5-6, with no clear D. V dropped 3 bases and J dropped 3 bases, with 10 bases sitting between them. The CDR3 covers 14 residues. In germline, CDR1 is SGHDT, CDR2 YYEEEE. CDR3 in amino acids: CASSSDGFNQPQHF. CDR3 nucleotides: TGTGCCAGCAGCTCGGACGGATTCAATCAGCCCCAGCATTTT.

The genes are TRBV5-4 and TRBJ2-5; 12 bases align to TRBD2. The CDR3 contains 18 residues. The germline V gene encodes CDR1 SGHNT and CDR2 YYREEE (reference sequence). V was pared by 1 base and J by 4 bases, with 11 bases of the junction left unmatched. The CDR3 nucleotides are TGTGCCAGCAGCTTGTCAGGGCTAGCGGGAGGGAGGGGAGAGACCCAGTACTTC. Encoded protein: CASSLSGLAGGRGETQYF.

The chain is built from TRBV19 and TRBJ2-7; 9 nucleotides match TRBD2. This CDR3 has 14 amino acids. Germline assignment: CDR1 LNHDA and CDR2 SQIVND (reference sequence). With 3 bases clipped from V and 0 bases from J, the junction kept 0 bases outside the gene matches. The CDR3 here is CASSISGSSYEQYF. As DNA, the CDR3 is TGTGCCAGTAGTATTAGCGGGAGCTCCTACGAGCAGTACTTC.

The rearrangement joins TRBV6-1 to TRBJ1-5; D is unclear. CDR3 length equals 14 residues. V was trimmed by 7 bases and J by 3 bases, leaving 13 bases between them. Germline values: CDR1 MNHNS, CDR2 SASEGT. Here the CDR3 DNA reads TGTGCCAGCACCTGGAACCTCCCCAATCAGCCCCAGCATTTT. Residues: CASTWNLPNQPQHF.

The chain couples TRBV7-3 to TRBJ2-1; D gene ambiguous. The germline V gene has CDR1 SGHTA and CDR2 FQGTGA. The CDR3 extends over 13 amino acids. Trimming stripped 4 bases from V and 5 bases from J, with 9 bases between. Written as DNA, the CDR3 is TGTGCCAGCAGCTCTCTAGGAAACAATGAGCAGTTCTTC. It translates to CASSSLGNNEQFF.

This chain joins TRBV5-1 and TRBJ2-5; D is possibly TRBD1 (5 bases). The CDR3 consists of 14 residues. Trimming stripped 4 bases from V and 0 bases from J, with 10 bases between. CDR1 and CDR2 (germline): SGHRS, YFSETQ. The CDR3 nucleotides are TGCGCCAGCAGCCGTCAGGGTTACCAAGAGACCCAGTACTTC. Its translation is CASSRQGYQETQYF.

This sequence joins TRBV5-6 and TRBJ2-2; TRBD2 might be the D (6 bases). The CDR3 is 16 amino acids. CDR1 and CDR2 from the germline V gene are SGHDT and YYEEEE. The V and J ends lost 2 bases and 3 bases respectively, with 14 bases between them. DNA of the CDR3: TGTGCCAGCAGCTTCTATCGGGAGCGATACACCGGGGAGCTGTTTTTT. Its protein product is CASSFYRERYTGELFF.